This T cell receptor (beta chain) was sequenced for a study of blood T cell repertoires in COVID-19. About the research overall: Acute and convalescent COVID-19 specimens originated in the United States, Italy and Spain. T cells, B-cell-depleted T cells, or PBMCs provided the cDNA or gDNA that served as material.

This CDR3 comprises 13 residues. Germline V CDR1 and CDR2: MDHEN, SYDVKM. V was pared by 8 bases and J by 0 bases, with 7 bases between. In the authors' workflow: Reference gene primers were amplified, and this amplification served to estimate nucleated cell counts. Assay used: immunoSEQ multiplex PCR; TCRdb lists only in-frame clones, some missing. That table supplies the V and J calls and clone size; D and trimming were determined from the DNA. The sample has around 250,000 clones, roughly nine tenths seen once. V is TRBV28 and J is TRBJ2-2; D is possibly TRBD1 (5 bases). This TCR came from a man between 60 and 70 years old with acute or convalescent COVID-19. The specimen sequenced was peripheral blood. This CDR3 is CASLQANTGELFF. The CDR3 DNA reads as TGTGCCAGCCTACAGGCGAACACCGGGGAGCTGTTTTTT.